These 10 T cell receptor beta chains were sequenced from one sample in a study of blood T cell repertoires in COVID-19. Only in-frame clones appear in the TCRdb table, and some are missing; sequencing was by immunoSEQ multiplex PCR. There are 400,000 to 450,000 clones in the sample; approximately 89% occur only once, and roughly 12% lies in the top ten. The material sequenced was peripheral blood. These receptors originate from a woman in her fifties or sixties with COVID-19, enrolled during active disease.

This clone was detected only once. This chain joins TRBV7-2 and TRBJ1-2; D is perhaps TRBD1 (6 bases). Trimming left V 1 base short and J 2 bases short, with 8 bases between. This CDR3 is 14 amino acids long. Germline V gene lookup returns CDR1 SGHTA and CDR2 FQGNSA. The CDR3 region is CASSLEQGNYGYTF. The CDR3 nucleotides read TGTGCCAGCAGCTTAGAACAGGGCAACTATGGCTACACCTTC.

The chain links TRBV5-1 to TRBJ2-7, with D maybe TRBD1 (6 bases). CDR1 is SGHRS, CDR2 YFSETQ, per germline. The CDR3 length is 14 residues. Trimming stripped 4 bases from V and 0 bases from J, with 11 bases between. CDR3 DNA sequence: TGCGCCAGCAGCGTCTACAGGGACTCCTACGAGCAGTACTTC. This codes for CASSVYRDSYEQYF.

A note on this clone: The germline gene is not matched at one end of the junction; a read error may be the cause. V is TRBV5-1 and J is TRBJ1-1, with D perhaps matching TRBD1 (6 bases). The CDR3 has 14 residues. Germline V gene sequence: CDR1 SGHRS, CDR2 YFSETQ. The CDR3 here is CARSVGAGGTEAFF. The CDR3 coding sequence is TGCGCCCGCAGCGTGGGGGCGGGGGGGACTGAAGCTTTCTTT.

The rearrangement uses TRBV5-1 and TRBJ2-5; D uncertain. CDR3 length equals 16 residues. Germline CDR1 reads SGHRS; CDR2 reads YFSETQ. Between the trimmed V and J ends, which lost 4 bases and 1 base, there was a span of 17 bases. CDR3 coding DNA: TGCGCCAGCAGCCACATTGACACAGATCCCCAAGAGACCCAGTACTTC. It encodes CASSHIDTDPQETQYF.

The chain recombines TRBV6-5 with TRBJ1-1, with 8 nucleotides matching TRBD1. The V gene end was trimmed by 5 bases and the J gene end by 1 base; junction bases not matched to a gene: 3. Per the germline V gene, CDR1 is MNHEY and CDR2 is SVGAGI. The CDR3 totals 14 residues. CDR3 coding DNA: TGTGCCAGCAGTAGGGGACAGGCGAACACTGAAGCTTTCTTT. Its protein product is CASSRGQANTEAFF.

As DNA, the CDR3 is TGCGCCAGCAGCTTGTTGGCAGGGGGCGAGGGTGGCTACACCTTC. Protein product: CASSLLAGGEGGYTF. The chain combines TRBV5-1 with TRBJ1-2; 8 bases are shared with TRBD1. The V gene's germline CDR1 is SGHRS and CDR2 YFSETQ. This CDR3 spans 15 amino acids. Unmatched junction bases numbered 9, after V lost 1 base and J lost 7 bases.

The chain carries TRBV28 and TRBJ2-2; D is unclear. This CDR3 contains 14 residues. V shed 10 bases and J shed 1 base, with 13 bases lying between them. Germline-derived CDR1 and CDR2 are MDHEN and SYDVKM. For the CDR3, the DNA is TGTGCCACCCTATGGGCAGGGAACACCGGGGAGCTGTTTTTT. Its protein product is CATLWAGNTGELFF.

This clone was observed a single time. The chain has TRBV2 and TRBJ1-1; TRBD1 might be the D (5 bases). Germline V gene lookup returns CDR1 SNHLY and CDR2 FYNNEI. V was shortened by 7 bases and J by 11 bases, with 17 bases between the two germline ends. This CDR3 has 12 amino acids. The CDR3 coding sequence is TGTGCCAGCAAGGCGGAGGGGCGGGAGGCTTTCTTT. This gives the protein CASKAEGREAFF.

The rearrangement joins TRBV30 to TRBJ2-2, with D uncertain. Germline values: CDR1 GTSNPN, CDR2 SVGIG (reference sequence). The CDR3 runs to 11 residues. Trimming left V 4 bases short and J 7 bases short, with 7 bases between. CDR3 loop: CAWNTHGELFF. DNA for the CDR3: TGTGCCTGGAATACACACGGGGAGCTGTTTTTT.

The chain couples TRBV10-2 to TRBJ2-5; TRBD2 might be the D (6 bases). This CDR3 comprises 13 residues. V was shortened by 10 bases and J by 5 bases, with 17 bases between the two germline ends. Germline CDR1 WSHSY, CDR2 SAAADI. The CDR3 DNA sequence: TGCGCCACCAGAGGGGTAGCGGAGGAGACCCAGTACTTC. Translating it yields CATRGVAEETQYF.